The 8 T cell receptor beta chains given below trace back to one sample, sequenced in a study of human T cells and chemical hapten exposure. TCRdb called the RACE reads again in MiXCR, with one record for every CDR3 protein. The sample includes 75,000 to 90,000 distinct CDR3 sequences, roughly 10% seen only once; the top ten take about 3.7%. The sample's time point: patch test 1, 2 weeks after DPC sensitization. Treatment denoted: therapeutic diphenylcyclopropenone sensitization with weekly scalp DPC. The sample was whole blood, taken in connection with sensitization to the hapten diphenylcyclopropenone (DPC). These receptors all come from a woman aged 55-69 years with alopecia areata. Some clones in this sample may be carry-over from other donors' samples.

V and J are TRBV4-2 and TRBJ2-7, with 7 bases aligning to TRBD1. V lost 4 bases, J lost 3 bases, and 6 bases stayed unmatched. The CDR3 is 14 amino acids. Germline assignment: CDR1 LGHNA and CDR2 YNFKEQ. CDR3 nucleotides: TGTGCCAGCAGCCCGAACCGGGACAGCTACGAGCAGTACTTC. Amino acids: CASSPNRDSYEQYF.

This clonotype turned up a few times. J is TRBJ1-2 and V is TRBV9; 7 positions match TRBD1. This CDR3 comprises 16 residues. Germline trimming cut 1 base from V and 2 bases from J; bases unmatched to any gene: 8. CDR1 and CDR2 (germline): SGDLS, YYNGEE. CDR3 residues: CASSVSPTGMNYGYTF. The CDR3 DNA is TGTGCCAGCAGCGTATCCCCGACAGGGATGAACTATGGCTACACCTTC.

This clonotype appeared many times. The chain carries TRBV5-1 and TRBJ2-1; D is uncertain. Trimming shortened V by 4 bases and J by 10 bases, and 12 bases separated the two germline ends. Germline V CDR1 and CDR2: SGHRS, YFSETQ. The CDR3 runs to 12 residues. CDR3: CASSQDRQEQFF. CDR3 DNA sequence: TGCGCCAGCAGCCAAGATCGGCAGGAGCAGTTCTTC.

In this sample, this clonotype turned up a few times. The V gene is TRBV25-1, the J gene TRBJ2-3, with 14 bases aligning to TRBD2. Germline loops: CDR1 MGHDK, CDR2 SYGVNS. This CDR3 spans 16 amino acids. Germline trimming cut 1 base from V and 6 bases from J; bases unmatched to any gene: 3. CDR3 sequence: CASSEWTSGGLDTQYF. The CDR3 DNA reads TGTGCCAGCAGTGAATGGACTAGCGGGGGGTTGGATACGCAGTATTTT.

This clonotype was counted at least ten times. The chain couples TRBV7-2 to TRBJ1-1; the D gene is possibly TRBD1 (6 bases). Germline loops: CDR1 SGHTA, CDR2 FQGNSA. V dropped 8 bases and J dropped 4 bases, with 20 bases sitting between them. The CDR3 length is 15 residues. CDR3 DNA: TGTGCCAGCGGGAGTTGGGGGCATTGGGGCACTGAAGCTTTCTTT. It specifies CASGSWGHWGTEAFF.

This clonotype was counted at least ten times. The V gene is TRBV3-1, the J gene TRBJ2-1; TRBD2 agrees at 9 bases. The germline gives CDR1 LGHDT, CDR2 YNNKEL (reference sequence). With V trimmed by 1 base and J by 7 bases, 14 bases remained unmatched. This CDR3 spans 18 amino acids. CDR3 loop: CASSQGFAGGPLRNEQFF. The CDR3 DNA sequence: TGTGCCAGCAGCCAAGGGTTTGCGGGGGGGCCTCTTAGGAATGAGCAGTTCTTC.

This clonotype was observed at least ten times. The chain carries TRBV3-1 and TRBJ1-2, with D perhaps matching TRBD1 (6 bases). The CDR3 extends over 14 amino acids. Between the trimmed V and J ends, which lost 2 bases and 4 bases, there was a span of 11 bases. CDR1 is LGHDT and CDR2 is YNNKEL in the germline V gene (reference sequence). The CDR3 spells CASSQMDRRYGYTF. CDR3 sequence (DNA): TGTGCCAGCAGCCAAATGGACAGACGCTATGGCTACACCTTC.

This clonotype was observed a few times. The chain employs TRBV3-1 and TRBJ2-7; D ambiguous. Trimming left V 6 bases short and J 6 bases short, with 12 bases between. CDR1 LGHDT and CDR2 YNNKEL come from the germline V gene (reference sequence). This CDR3 is built from 12 residues. This chain's CDR3 is CASRDGPREQYF. The CDR3 region has the DNA TGTGCCAGCAGGGATGGACCGCGCGAGCAGTACTTC.